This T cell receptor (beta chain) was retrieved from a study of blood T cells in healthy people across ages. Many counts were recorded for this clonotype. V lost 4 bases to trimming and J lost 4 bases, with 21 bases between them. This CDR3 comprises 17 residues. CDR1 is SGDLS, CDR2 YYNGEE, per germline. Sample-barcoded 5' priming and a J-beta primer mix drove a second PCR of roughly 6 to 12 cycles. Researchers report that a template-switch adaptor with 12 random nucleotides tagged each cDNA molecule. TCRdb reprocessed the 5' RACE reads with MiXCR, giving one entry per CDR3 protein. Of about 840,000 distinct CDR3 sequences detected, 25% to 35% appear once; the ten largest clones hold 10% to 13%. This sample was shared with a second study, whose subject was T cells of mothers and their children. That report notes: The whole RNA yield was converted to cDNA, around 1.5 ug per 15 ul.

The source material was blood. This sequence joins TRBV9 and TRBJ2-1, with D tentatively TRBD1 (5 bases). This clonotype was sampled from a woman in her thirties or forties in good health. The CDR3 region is CASSPQGAFRPYNEQFF. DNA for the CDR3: TGTGCCAGCAGCCCCCAAGGGGCCTTCAGGCCTTACAATGAGCAGTTCTTC.